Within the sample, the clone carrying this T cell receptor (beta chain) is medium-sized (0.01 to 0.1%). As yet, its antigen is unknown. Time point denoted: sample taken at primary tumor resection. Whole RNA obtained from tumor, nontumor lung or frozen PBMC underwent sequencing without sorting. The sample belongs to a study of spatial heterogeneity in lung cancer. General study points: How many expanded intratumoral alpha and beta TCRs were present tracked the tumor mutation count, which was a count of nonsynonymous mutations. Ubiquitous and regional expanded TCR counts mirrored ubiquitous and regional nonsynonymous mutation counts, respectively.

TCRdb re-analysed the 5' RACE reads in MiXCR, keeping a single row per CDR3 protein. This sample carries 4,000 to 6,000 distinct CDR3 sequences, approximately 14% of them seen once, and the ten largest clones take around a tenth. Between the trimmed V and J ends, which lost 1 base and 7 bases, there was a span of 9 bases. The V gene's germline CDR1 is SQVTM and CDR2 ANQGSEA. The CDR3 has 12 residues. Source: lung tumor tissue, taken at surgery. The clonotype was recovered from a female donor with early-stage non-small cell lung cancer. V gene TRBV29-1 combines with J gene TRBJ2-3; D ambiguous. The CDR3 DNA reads TGCAGCGTTGAAGCCGTCGAAAATACGCAGTATTTT. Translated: CSVEAVENTQYF.